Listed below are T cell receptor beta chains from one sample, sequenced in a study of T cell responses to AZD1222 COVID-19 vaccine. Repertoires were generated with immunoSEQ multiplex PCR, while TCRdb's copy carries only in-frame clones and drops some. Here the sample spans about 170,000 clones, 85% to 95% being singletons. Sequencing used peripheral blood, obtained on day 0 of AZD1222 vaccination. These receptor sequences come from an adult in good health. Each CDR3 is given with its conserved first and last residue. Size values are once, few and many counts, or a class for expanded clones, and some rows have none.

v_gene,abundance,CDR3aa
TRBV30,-,CAWTPDRPYTQYF
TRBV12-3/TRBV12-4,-,CASSLRSRGTIYF
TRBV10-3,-,CAISPTGGTEAFF
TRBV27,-,CASSFGTGGHGANVLTF
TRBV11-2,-,CASSLELETGNTIYF
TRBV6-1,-,CASSEHENTEAFF
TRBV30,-,CAWKGGNTIYF
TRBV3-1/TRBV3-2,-,CASSQDGETQYF
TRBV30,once,CAWRQGGGTEAFF
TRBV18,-,CASSPKTGGEQYF
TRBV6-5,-,CASSYVAGGPQETQYF
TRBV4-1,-,CASSQGGHITNEKLFF
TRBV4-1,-,CASSQASSSYNSPLHF
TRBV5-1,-,CASSLGLNEQFF
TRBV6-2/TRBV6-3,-,CASSSDFGRGNQPQHF
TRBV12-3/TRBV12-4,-,CASSPDSYNEQFF
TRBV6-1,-,CASSEENRITRATNEKLFF
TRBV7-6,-,CASSLRREGREQYF
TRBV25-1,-,CASSEGMIYTDTQYF
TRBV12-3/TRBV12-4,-,CASRLAQINEQFF
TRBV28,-,CASSHHGTGYRNYGYTF
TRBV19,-,CASSVTMGSYNEQFF
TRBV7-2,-,CASSRQATDTQYF
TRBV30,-,CAWSPLDRGPGNTIYF
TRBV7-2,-,CASLDVGDYSYEQYF
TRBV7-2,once,CASSLDPGRNTQYF
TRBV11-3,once,CASGINRGGDTEAFF
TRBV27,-,CASSFLRTGRDTEAFF
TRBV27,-,CASSFSSGFNNEQFF
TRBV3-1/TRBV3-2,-,CASSSGQANSPLHF
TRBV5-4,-,CASSLGVAGGLIKNIQYF
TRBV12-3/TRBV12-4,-,CASSSRSPLHF
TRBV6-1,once,CASSEHGYTF
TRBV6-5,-,CASSYWRSSLNTEAFF
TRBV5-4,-,CASSLGSTGGGFWNTEAFF
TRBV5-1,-,CASSSRTGNTEAFF
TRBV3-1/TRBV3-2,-,CASSQEGRAGELFF
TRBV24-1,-,CATSDLQGLRGEFF
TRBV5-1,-,CASSTDNTEAFF
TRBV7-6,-,CASSLLTVLRHQETQYF